The count of the clone carrying this T cell receptor beta chain is one. The sample originates from a study of PD-L1 blockade in urothelial cancer. Looking at the study overall: Enrolled patients had been treated previously with 0 to 3 chemotherapy regimens. Samples came from 3 weeks, at the second dose, and 6 weeks into treatment. A median of roughly 150,000 T cells was found in the blood samples.

The CDR3 length is 15 residues. The ends were cut back, 5 bases at V and 5 bases at J, with 16 bases in the middle. Germline CDR1 SGHTA, CDR2 FQGNSA. TCRdb's copy holds only in-frame clones and misses some; the assay was immunoSEQ multiplex PCR. The sample contains 130,000 or so clones, approximately 84% of which appear only once. Indicated time point: pretreatment peripheral blood. The V gene is TRBV7-2, the J gene TRBJ2-1, with D maybe TRBD2 (6 bases). The sequencing here drew on PBMCs, taken around atezolizumab (anti-PD-L1) treatment. The clonotype was recovered from a man aged 50 or older with urothelial cancer. CDR3 loop: CASSPPGTLNNEQFF. CDR3 in DNA: TGTGCCAGCAGCCCCCCCGGGACTCTTAACAATGAGCAGTTCTTC.